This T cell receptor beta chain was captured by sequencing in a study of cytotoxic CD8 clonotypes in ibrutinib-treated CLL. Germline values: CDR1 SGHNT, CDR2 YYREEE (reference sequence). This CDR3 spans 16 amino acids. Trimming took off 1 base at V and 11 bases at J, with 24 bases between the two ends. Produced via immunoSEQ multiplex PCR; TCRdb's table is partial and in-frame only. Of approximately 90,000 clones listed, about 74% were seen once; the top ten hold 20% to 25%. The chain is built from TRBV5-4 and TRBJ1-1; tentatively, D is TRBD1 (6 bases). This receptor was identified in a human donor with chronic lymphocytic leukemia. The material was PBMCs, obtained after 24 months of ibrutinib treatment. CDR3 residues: CASSLRGFGGEVRAFF. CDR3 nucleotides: TGTGCCAGCAGCTTGCGGGGGTTCGGGGGCGAGGTCAGGGCTTTCTTT.